This T cell receptor (beta chain) stems from a study of PD-1 blockade in classical Hodgkin lymphoma. TCRdb's table, derived via immunoSEQ multiplex PCR, lists solely in-frame clones and lacks some. The table lists around 23,000 clones, over 80% of them singletons, with approximately 1.7% in the top ten. This CDR3 comprises 14 residues. Trimming shortened V by 0 bases and J by 5 bases, and 10 bases separated the two germline ends. The germline gives CDR1 MNHNY, CDR2 SVGAGI (reference sequence). Every single patient, without exception, relapsed after autologous stem cell transplantation, and brentuximab vedotin exposure varied. Magnetic negative selection purified CD4+ T cells from thawed PBMCs. The table lists this clone with a few counts.

This clonotype was obtained from a human donor with classical Hodgkin lymphoma. Material: CD4+ T cells from blood, obtained at baseline. The rearrangement links TRBV6-6 to TRBJ1-1, with unresolved D. The CDR3 sequence is CASSYSGKRTEAFF. The CDR3 bases are TGTGCCAGCAGTTACTCAGGGAAGAGAACTGAAGCTTTCTTT.